The 3 T cell receptor beta chains below all came from one sample that was sequenced in a study of cytomegalovirus exposure and HLA in healthy donors. PCR primers comprised 60 Vbeta and 13 Jbeta primers. The repertoire was sequenced with immunoSEQ multiplex PCR; TCRdb's copy has only in-frame clones and lacks some. The sample holds 70,000 to 90,000 clones, about four fifths seen once. Material for sequencing was PBMCs. The origin of the receptors is a man aged 55 to 70 in good health and CMV-seronegative.

The chain links TRBV19 to TRBJ2-2; D possibly corresponds to TRBD1 (7 bases). Germline CDR1 reads LNHDA; CDR2 reads SQIVND (reference sequence). V was cut by 7 bases and J by 4 bases, with 13 bases left in between. The length of the CDR3 is 14 residues. The CDR3 spells CASNPQGGTGELFF. The DNA of the CDR3 is TGTGCCAGTAACCCGCAGGGGGGCACCGGGGAGCTGTTTTTT.

Here the CDR3 DNA reads TGCGCCAGCAGAGGGGACAGGGGTACCCTGACTGAAGCTTTCTTT. This encodes CASRGDRGTLTEAFF. This chain uses TRBV5-1 with TRBJ1-1; TRBD1 matches at 10 bases. V shed 5 bases and J 5 bases; nucleotides not matched to a gene: 9. The CDR3 has 15 amino acids. Per the germline V gene, CDR1 is SGHRS and CDR2 is YFSETQ.

The chain has TRBV5-1 and TRBJ2-2; D remains ambiguous. Per germline, CDR1 SGHRS and CDR2 YFSETQ. This CDR3 is 14 amino acids long. V lost 1 base and J 3 bases, leaving 7 bases between the germline ends. The CDR3 protein is CASSLFPYTGELFF. In DNA, the CDR3 is TGCGCCAGCAGCTTGTTCCCGTACACCGGGGAGCTGTTTTTT.